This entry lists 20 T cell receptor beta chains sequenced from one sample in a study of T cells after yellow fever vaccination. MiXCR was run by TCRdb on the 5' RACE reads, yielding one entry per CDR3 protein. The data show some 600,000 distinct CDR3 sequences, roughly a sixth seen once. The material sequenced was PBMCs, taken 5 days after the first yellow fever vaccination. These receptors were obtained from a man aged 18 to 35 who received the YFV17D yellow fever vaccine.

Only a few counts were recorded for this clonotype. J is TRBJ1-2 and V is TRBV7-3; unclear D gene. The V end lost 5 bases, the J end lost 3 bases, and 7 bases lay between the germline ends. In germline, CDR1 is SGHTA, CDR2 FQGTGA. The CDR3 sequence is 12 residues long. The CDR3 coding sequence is TGTGCCAGCAGCGCAAAGGACTATGGCTACACCTTC. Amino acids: CASSAKDYGYTF.

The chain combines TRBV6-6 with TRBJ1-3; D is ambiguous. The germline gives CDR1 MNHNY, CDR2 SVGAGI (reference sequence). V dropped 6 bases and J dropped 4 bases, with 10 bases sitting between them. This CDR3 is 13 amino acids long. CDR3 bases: TGTGCCAGCAGAGGGAGTTGGGGAAACACCATATATTTT. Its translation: CASRGSWGNTIYF.

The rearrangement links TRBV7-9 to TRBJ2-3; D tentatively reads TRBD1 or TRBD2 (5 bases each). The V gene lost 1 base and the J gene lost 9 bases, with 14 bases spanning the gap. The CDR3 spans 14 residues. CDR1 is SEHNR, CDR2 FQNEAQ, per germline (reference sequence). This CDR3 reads CASSLGGTAGTQYF. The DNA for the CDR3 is TGTGCCAGCAGCTTAGGTGGGACGGCCGGGACGCAGTATTTT. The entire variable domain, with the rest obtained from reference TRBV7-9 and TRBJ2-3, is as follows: DTGVSQNPRHKITKRGQNVTFRCDPISEHNRLYWYRQTLGQGPEFLTYFQNEAQLEKSRLLSDRFSAERPKGSFSTLEIQRTEQGDSAMYLCASSLGGTAGTQYFGPGTRLTVL.

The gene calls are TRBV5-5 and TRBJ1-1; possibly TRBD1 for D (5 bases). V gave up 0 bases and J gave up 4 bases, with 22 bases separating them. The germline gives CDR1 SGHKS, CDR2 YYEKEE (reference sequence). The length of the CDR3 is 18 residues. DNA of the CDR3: TGTGCCAGCAGCTTGGTTCAAACCCGGGACGGCGTGCGCACTGAAGCTTTCTTT. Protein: CASSLVQTRDGVRTEAFF. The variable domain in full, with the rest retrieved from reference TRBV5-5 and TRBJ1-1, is DAGVTQSPTHLIKTRGQQVTLRCSPISGHKSVSWYQQVLGQGPQFIFQYYEKEERGRGNFPDRFSARQFPNYSSELNVNALLLGDSALYLCASSLVQTRDGVRTEAFFGQGTRLTVV.

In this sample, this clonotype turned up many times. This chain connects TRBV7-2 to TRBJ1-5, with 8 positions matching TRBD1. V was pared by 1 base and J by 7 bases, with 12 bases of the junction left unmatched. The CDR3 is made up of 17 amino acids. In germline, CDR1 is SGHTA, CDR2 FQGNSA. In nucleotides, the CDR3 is TGTGCCAGCAGCTTAGTTGGAGGCGGACAGGGAGGGCAGCCCCAGCATTTT. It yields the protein CASSLVGGGQGGQPQHF.

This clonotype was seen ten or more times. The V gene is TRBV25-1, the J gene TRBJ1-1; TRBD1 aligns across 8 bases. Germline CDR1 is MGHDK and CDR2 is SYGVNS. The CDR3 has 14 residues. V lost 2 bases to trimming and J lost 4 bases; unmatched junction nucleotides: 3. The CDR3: CASSEQGASTEAFF. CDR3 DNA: TGTGCCAGCAGTGAACAGGGGGCAAGCACTGAAGCTTTCTTT.

In DNA form, the CDR3 reads TGCAGTGCTAGTTCGTGGGGGGGGGGCCTTGGCAATGAGCAGTTCTTC. It codes for CSASSWGGGLGNEQFF. V gene TRBV20-1 combines with J gene TRBJ2-1; tentative D call: TRBD2 (7 bases). In germline, CDR1 is DFQATT, CDR2 SNEGSKA (reference sequence). With 3 bases removed from V and 6 bases from J, the gap between germline ends came to 21 bases. The CDR3 has 16 residues.

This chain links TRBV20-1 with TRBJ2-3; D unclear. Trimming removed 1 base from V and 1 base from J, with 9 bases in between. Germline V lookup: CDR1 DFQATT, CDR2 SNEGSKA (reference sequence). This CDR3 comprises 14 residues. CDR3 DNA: TGCAGTGCTAGAGTTGATTGGCGCACAGATACGCAGTATTTT. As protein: CSARVDWRTDTQYF.

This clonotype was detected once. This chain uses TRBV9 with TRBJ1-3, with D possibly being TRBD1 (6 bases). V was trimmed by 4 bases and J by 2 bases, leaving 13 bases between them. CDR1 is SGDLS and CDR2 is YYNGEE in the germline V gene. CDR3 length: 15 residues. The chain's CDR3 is CASSIEKGAGNTIYF. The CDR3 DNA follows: TGTGCCAGCAGCATAGAGAAGGGGGCTGGAAACACCATATATTTT.

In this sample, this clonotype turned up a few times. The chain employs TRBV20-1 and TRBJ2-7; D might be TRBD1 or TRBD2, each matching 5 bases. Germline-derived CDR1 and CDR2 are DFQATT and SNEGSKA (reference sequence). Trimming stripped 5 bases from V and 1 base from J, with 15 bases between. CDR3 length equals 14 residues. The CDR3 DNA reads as TGCAGTGCTGCGACCGGGACGCTATCCTACGAGCAGTACTTC. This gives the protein CSAATGTLSYEQYF.

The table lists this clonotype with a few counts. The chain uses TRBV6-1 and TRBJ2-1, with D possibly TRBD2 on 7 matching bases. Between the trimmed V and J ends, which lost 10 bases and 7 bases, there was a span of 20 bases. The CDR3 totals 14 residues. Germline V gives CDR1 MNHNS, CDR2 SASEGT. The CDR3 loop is CATTTGGHLNEQFF. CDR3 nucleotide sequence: TGTGCCACGACCACCGGGGGGCACCTAAATGAGCAGTTCTTC.

The CDR3 loop reads CASSFGGGTVWYEQYF. CDR3 DNA sequence: TGTGCCAGCAGCTTCGGGGGAGGGACAGTTTGGTACGAGCAGTACTTC. The gene calls are TRBV7-2 and TRBJ2-7; either TRBD1 or TRBD2 may supply D (7 bases each). V shed 3 bases and J shed 4 bases, with 19 bases lying between them. This CDR3 is built from 16 residues. The germline V gene encodes CDR1 SGHTA and CDR2 FQGNSA. Variable domain in full (rest from reference TRBV7-2 and TRBJ2-7): GAGVSQSPSNKVTEKGKDVELRCDPISGHTALYWYRQSLGQGLEFLIYFQGNSAPDKSGLPSDRFSAERTGGSVSTLTIQRTQQEDSAVYLCASSFGGGTVWYEQYFGPGTRLTVT.

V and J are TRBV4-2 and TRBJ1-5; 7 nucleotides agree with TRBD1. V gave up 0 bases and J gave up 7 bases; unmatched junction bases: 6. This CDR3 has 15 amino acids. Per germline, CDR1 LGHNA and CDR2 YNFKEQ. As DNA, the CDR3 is TGTGCCAGCAGCCAAGAGGGGTCAGGGGGACAGCCCCAGCATTTT. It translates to CASSQEGSGGQPQHF.

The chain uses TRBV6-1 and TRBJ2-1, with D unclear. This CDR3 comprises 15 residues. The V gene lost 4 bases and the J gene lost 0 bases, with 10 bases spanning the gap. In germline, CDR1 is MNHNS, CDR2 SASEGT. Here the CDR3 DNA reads TGTGCCAGCAGTGGGGAATTGAGCTCCTACAATGAGCAGTTCTTC. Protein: CASSGELSSYNEQFF.

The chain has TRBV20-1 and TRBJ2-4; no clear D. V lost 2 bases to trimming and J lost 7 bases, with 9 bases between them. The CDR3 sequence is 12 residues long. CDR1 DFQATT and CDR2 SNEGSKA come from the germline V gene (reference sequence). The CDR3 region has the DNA TGCAGTGCTAGATGGACCAGTAACATTCAGTACTTC. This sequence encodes CSARWTSNIQYF.

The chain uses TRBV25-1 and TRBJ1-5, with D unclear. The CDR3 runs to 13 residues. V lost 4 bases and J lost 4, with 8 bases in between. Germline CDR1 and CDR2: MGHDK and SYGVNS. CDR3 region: CASSGSGNQPQHF. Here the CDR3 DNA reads TGTGCCAGCAGTGGGAGCGGGAATCAGCCCCAGCATTTT. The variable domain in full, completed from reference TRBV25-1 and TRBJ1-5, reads EADIYQTPRYLVIGTGKKITLECSQTMGHDKMYWYQQDPGMELHLIHYSYGVNSTEKGDLSSESTVSRIRTEHFPLTLESARPSHTSQYLCASSGSGNQPQHFGDGTRLSIL.

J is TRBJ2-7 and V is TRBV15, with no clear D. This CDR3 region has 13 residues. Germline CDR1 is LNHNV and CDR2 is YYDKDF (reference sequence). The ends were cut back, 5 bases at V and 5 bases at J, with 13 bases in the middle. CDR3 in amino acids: CATSASRNHEQYF. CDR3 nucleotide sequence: TGTGCCACCAGCGCGTCCAGGAACCACGAGCAGTACTTC.

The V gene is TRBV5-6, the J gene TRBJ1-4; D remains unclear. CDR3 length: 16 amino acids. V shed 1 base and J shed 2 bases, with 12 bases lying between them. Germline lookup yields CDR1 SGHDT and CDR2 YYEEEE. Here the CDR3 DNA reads TGTGCCAGCAGCTTGAACATGTGGGCGACTAATGAAAAACTGTTTTTT. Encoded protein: CASSLNMWATNEKLFF.

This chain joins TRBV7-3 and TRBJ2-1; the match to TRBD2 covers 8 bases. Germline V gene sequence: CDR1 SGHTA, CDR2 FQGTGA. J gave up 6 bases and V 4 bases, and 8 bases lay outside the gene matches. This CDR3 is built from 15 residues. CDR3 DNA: TGTGCCAGCAGCTCCCAGGCGGGGGGTTTCAATGAGCAGTTCTTC. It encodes CASSSQAGGFNEQFF.

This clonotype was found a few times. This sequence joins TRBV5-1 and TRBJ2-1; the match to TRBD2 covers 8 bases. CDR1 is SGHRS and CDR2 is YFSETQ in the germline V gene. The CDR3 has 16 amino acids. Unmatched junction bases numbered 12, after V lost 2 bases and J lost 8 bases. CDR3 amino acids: CASSLWSLAVGDEQFF. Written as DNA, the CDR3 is TGCGCCAGCAGCTTATGGTCACTAGCGGTTGGGGATGAGCAGTTCTTC.